This T cell receptor beta chain was captured in a study of blood T cells in healthy people across ages. Study conclusions and caveats: PBMCs went unsorted, and a conclusive naive versus antigen-experienced comparison was therefore prevented.

The table lists this clonotype with a few counts. Its specificity is not known. With a J-beta primer mix and a sample-barcoded 5' primer, a second PCR ran roughly 6 to 11 cycles. From the 5' RACE reads, TCRdb called clonotypes with MiXCR, one entry per CDR3 protein. The sample has about 540,000 distinct CDR3 sequences; more than 20% are singletons. Separately, the same data were catalogued under a study of T cells of mothers and their children.

This clonotype originated in a boy aged 10-17 years in good health. Sequenced input: blood.

CDR3 coding DNA: TGCAGTGCTTACAGGGGGCTACGGGAAAAACTGTTTTTT. Protein product: CSAYRGLREKLFF. The J gene is TRBJ1-4, the V gene TRBV20-1; 9 bases are a match to TRBD1. The junction had 6 bases not matched to a gene; V was cut back by 5 bases and J by 8 bases. This CDR3 is built from 13 residues. Germline V CDR1 and CDR2: DFQATT, SNEGSKA (reference sequence).